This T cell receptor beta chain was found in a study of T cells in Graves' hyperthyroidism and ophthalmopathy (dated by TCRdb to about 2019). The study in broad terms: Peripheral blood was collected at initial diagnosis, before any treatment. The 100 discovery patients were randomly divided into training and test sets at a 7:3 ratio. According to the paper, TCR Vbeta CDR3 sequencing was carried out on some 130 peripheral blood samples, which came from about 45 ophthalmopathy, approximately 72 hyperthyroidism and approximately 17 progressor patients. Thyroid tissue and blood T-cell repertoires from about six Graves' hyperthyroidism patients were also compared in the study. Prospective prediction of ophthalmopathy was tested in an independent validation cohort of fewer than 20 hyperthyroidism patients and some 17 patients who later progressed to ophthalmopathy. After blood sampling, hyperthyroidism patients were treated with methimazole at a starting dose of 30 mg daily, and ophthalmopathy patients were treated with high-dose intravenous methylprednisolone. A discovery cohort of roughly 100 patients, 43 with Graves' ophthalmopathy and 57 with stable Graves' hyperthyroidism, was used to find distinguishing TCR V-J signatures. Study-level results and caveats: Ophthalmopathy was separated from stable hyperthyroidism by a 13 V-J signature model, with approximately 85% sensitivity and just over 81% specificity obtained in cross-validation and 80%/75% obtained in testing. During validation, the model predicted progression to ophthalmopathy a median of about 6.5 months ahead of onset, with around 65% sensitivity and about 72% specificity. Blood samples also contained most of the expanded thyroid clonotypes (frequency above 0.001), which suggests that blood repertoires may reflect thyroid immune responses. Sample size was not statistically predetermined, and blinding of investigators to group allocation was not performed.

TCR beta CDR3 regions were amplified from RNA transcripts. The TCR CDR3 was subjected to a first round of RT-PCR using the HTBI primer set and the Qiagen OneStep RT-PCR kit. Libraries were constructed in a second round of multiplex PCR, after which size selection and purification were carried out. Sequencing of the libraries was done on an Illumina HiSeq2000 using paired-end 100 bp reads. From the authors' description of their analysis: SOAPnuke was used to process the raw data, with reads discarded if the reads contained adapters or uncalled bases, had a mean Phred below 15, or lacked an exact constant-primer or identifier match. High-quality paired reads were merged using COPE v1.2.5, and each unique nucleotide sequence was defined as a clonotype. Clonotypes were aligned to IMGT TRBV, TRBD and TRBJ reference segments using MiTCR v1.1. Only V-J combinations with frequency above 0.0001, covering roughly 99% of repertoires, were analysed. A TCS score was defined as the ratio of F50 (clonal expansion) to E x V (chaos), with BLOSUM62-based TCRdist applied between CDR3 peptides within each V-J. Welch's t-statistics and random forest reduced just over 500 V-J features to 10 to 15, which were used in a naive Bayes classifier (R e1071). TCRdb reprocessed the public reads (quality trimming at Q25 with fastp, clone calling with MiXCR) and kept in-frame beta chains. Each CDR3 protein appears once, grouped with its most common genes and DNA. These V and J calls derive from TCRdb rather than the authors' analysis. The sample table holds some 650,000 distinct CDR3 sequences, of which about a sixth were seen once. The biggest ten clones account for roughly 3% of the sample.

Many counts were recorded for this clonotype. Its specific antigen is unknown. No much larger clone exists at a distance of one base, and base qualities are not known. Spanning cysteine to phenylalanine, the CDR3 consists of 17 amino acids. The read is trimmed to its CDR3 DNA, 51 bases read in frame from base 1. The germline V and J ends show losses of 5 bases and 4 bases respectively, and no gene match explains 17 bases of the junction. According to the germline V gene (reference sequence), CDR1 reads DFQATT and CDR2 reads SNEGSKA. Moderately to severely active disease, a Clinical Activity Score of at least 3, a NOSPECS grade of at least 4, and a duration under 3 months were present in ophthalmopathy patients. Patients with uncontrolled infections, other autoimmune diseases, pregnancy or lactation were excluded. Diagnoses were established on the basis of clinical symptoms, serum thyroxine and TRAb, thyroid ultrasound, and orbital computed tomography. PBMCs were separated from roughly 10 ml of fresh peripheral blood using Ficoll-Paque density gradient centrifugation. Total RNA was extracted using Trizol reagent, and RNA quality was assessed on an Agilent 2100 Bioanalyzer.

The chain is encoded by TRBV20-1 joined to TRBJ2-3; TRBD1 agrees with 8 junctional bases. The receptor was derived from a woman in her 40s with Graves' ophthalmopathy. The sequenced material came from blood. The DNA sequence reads TGCAGTGCTGCCAACCATGAGAGGACAGGGACGGCAGATACGCAGTATTTT. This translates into CSAANHERTGTADTQYF.